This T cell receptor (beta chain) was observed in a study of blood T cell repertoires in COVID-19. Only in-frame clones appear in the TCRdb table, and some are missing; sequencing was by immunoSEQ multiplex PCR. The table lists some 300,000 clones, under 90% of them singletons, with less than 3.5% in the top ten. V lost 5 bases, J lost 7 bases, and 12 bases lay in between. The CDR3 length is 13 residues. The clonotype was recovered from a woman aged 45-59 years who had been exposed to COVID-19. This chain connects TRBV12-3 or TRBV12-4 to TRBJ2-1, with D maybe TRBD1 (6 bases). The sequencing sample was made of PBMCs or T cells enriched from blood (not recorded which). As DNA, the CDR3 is TGTGCCAGCAGTCCCGGGACACTTAATGAGCAGTTCTTC. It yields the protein CASSPGTLNEQFF.